Below, one T cell receptor (beta chain) is given with its context. Its cognate antigen has yet to be identified. Base quality data are lacking; no much larger clone is found one base away. To prepare the library, the immunoSEQ multiplex PCR assay was applied. For most patients, genomic DNA was isolated with the Qiagen DNeasy Blood and Tissue Kit and shipped frozen to Adaptive Biotechnologies for TCR sequencing. For most patients, high-throughput TCR-beta CDR3 sequencing of genomic DNA was performed by Adaptive Biotechnologies. The authors' pipeline ran thus. TCR sequencing data were retrieved from Adaptive's ImmunoSEQ software for 15 to 20 patients, whereas a few other patients were processed with MiXCR and VDJtools. To correct CD4 versus CD8 sorting errors, sequences present in both subsets at a frequency ratio below 5:1 were removed. Because the origin of CDR3 nucleotide sequences shared between donor and recipient could not be assigned, those sequences were removed. Alloreactive clones required at least 2-fold expansion over unstimulated cells and minimum CFSE-low frequency of 0.002% (template counts) or 0.001% (read counts). Clones were considered mappable if detected in sequenced pre-transplant spleen, lymph node, or MLR CFSE-low populations of the donor or recipient. The cumulative frequency of alloreactive clones was calculated as a percentage of all sequences, weighted by copy number. Sourced from immuneACCESS, this table was stored by TCRdb with only in-frame sequences that have V and J called. A share of the clones is absent; for the studies checked, an unresolved V gene accounts for under half, and the remainder has no known explanation. V and J calls plus clone size are reproduced from that table; the DNA served to infer D and trimming. A total of over 100,000 clones appear in this sample, 95% of them only once. The ten top clones hold about 3.3% of the sample.

The label giving this sample's time point can be read as: cells obtained before transplantation from donor or recipient. CD3+CD4+ and CD3+CD8+ populations were FACS-sorted from unstimulated pre-transplant donor and recipient cells taken from spleen or lymph nodes. This sample was included in a study of graft-versus-host responses after intestinal transplantation (dated by TCRdb to the early 2020s). Background on the whole study: The transplants that recipients got were multivisceral, liver-intestinal, or isolated intestinal. Rather than being sequenced by the commercial service, samples from three later patients were sequenced in-house on an Illumina MiSeq and processed with MiXCR. A peak of at least 4% donor T cells among recipient peripheral blood mononuclear cells was the definition used for donor T cell macrochimerism. Anti-thymocyte globulin induction was given to all recipients, followed by maintenance tacrolimus and steroids for approximately three years. To identify alloreactive clones, pre-transplant mixed lymphocyte reaction products were sequenced and then compared with unstimulated pre-transplant donor and recipient T cells. A cohort of about two dozen intestinal transplant recipients, including one retransplant, was enrolled, and a few patients lacking pretransplant specimens were excluded. After intestinal transplantation, graft-versus-host and host-versus-graft alloreactive T cell clones in the graft, circulation and bone marrow were tracked using bulk TCR-beta CDR3 sequencing. What the study reported, not specific to this receptor: The relatively low number and heterogeneity of intestinal transplant patients limited the conclusions. Patients with donor T cell macrochimerism had high GvH to HvG T cell clonal ratios in their allografts. Early after transplant, peak levels of circulating GvH clones were found to be associated with declines in HvG clones. GvH clones were detected in recipient bone marrow, and some of these GvH clones were observed earlier in ileal mucosa or blood, consistent with an intestinal mucosal origin.

Per the germline V gene, SQVTM is the CDR1 and ANQGSEA is the CDR2. The CDR3 has 14 amino acids, counting the end cysteine and phenylalanine. Of all the DNA, just the CDR3 is kept, 42 bases in frame from base 1. V ends up 6 bases short and J 2 bases short, with an unmatched junction base count of 7. The specimen comprised unstimulated CD8+ T cells sorted from spleen or lymph node cells, sampled before intestinal transplant. Recombination joined TRBV29-1 with TRBJ1-2; 9 of the junction bases match TRBD1. This TCR was sampled from a human donor who received an intestinal transplant. The CDR3: CSVNRQGENYGYTF. The bases read TGCAGCGTAAACCGACAGGGGGAGAACTATGGCTACACCTTC.